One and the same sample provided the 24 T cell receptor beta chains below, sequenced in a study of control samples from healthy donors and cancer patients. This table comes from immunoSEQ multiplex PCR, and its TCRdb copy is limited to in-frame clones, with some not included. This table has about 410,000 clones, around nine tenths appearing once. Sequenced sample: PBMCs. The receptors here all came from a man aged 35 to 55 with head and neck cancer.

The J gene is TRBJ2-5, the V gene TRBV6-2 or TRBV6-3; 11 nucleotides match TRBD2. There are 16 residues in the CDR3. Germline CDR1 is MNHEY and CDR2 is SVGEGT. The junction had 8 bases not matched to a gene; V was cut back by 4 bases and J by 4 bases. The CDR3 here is CASSFSGGADGETQYF. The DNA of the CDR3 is TGTGCCAGCAGTTTTAGCGGGGGGGCTGATGGAGAGACCCAGTACTTC.

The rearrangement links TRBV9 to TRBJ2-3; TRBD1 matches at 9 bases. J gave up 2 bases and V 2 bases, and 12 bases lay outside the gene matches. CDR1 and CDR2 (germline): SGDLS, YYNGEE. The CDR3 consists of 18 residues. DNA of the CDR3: TGTGCCAGCAGCGTGACTCATGGACAGGGGACTCACACAGATACGCAGTATTTT. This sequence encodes CASSVTHGQGTHTDTQYF.

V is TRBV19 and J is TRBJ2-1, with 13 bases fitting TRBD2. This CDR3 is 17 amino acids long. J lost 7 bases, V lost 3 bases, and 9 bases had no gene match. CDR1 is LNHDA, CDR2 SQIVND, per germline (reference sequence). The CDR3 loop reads CASSMPGLAGATNEQFF. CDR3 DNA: TGTGCCAGTAGTATGCCCGGACTAGCGGGAGCGACGAATGAGCAGTTCTTC.

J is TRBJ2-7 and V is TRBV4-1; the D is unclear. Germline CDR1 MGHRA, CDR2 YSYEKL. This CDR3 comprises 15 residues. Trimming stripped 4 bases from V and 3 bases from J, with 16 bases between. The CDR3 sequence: CASSPRSGRSYEQYF. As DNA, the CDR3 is TGCGCCAGCAGCCCCAGATCGGGCAGGAGCTACGAGCAGTACTTC.

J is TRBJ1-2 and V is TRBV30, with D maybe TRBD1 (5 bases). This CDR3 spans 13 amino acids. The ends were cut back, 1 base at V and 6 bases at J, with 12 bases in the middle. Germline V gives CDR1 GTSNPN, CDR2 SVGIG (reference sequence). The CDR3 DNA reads TGTGCCTGGAGTGCGGGATGGGGGGATGGCTACACCTTC. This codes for CAWSAGWGDGYTF. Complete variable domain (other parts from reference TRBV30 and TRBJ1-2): SQTIHQWPATLVQPVGSPLSLECTVEGTSNPNLYWYRQAAGRGLQLLFYSVGIGQISSEVPQNLSASRPQDRQFILSSKKLLLSDSGFYLCAWSAGWGDGYTFGSGTRLTVV.

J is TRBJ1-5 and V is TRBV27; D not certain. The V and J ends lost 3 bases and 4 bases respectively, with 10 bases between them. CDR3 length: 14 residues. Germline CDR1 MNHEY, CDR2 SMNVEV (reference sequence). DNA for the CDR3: TGTGCCAGCAGTTTCACCGGAGAAAATCAGCCCCAGCATTTT. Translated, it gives CASSFTGENQPQHF.

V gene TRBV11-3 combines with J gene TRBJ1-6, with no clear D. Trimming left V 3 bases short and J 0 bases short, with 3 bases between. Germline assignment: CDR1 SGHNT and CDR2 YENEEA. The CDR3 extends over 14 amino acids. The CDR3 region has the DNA TGTGCCAGCAGCTTTCGCTCCTATAATTCACCCCTCCACTTT. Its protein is CASSFRSYNSPLHF.

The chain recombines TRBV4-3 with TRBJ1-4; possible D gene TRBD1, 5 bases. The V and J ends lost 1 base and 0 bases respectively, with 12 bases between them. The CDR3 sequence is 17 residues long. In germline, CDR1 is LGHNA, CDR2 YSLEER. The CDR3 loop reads CASSQARGTATNEKLFF. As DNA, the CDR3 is TGCGCCAGCAGCCAAGCCCGGGGGACCGCAACTAATGAAAAACTGTTTTTT.

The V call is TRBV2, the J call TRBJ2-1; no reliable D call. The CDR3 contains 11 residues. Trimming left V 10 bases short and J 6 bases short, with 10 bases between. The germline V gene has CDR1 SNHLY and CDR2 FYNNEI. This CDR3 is CATETRNEQFF. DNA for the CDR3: TGTGCCACCGAAACGCGCAATGAGCAGTTCTTC.

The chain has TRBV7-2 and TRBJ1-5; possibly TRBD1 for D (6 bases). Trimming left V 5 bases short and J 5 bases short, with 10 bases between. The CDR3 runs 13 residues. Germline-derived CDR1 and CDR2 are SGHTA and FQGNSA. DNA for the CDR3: TGTGCCAGCAGCCCACAGGGCCATCAGCCCCAGCATTTT. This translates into CASSPQGHQPQHF.

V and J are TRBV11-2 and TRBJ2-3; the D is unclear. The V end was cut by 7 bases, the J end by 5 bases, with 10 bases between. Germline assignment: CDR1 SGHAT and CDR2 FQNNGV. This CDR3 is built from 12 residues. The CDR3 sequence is CASKAYEDTQYF. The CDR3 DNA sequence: TGTGCCAGCAAAGCTTACGAAGATACGCAGTATTTT.

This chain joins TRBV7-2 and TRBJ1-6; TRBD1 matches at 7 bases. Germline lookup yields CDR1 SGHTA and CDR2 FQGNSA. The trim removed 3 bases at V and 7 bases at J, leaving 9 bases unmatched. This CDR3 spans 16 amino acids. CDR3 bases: TGTGCCAGCAGCTTTCGCCCCGGGACAGAAAATTCACCCCTCCACTTT. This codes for CASSFRPGTENSPLHF.

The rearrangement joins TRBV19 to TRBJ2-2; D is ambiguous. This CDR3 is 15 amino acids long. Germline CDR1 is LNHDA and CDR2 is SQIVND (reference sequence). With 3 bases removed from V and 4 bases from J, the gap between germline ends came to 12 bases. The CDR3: CASSINGYGTGELFF. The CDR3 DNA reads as TGTGCCAGTAGTATCAACGGGTACGGCACCGGGGAGCTGTTTTTT.

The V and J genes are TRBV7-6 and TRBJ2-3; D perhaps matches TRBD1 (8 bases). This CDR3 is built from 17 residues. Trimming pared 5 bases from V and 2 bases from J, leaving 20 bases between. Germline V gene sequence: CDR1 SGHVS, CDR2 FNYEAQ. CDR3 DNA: TGTGCCAGCAGCGGGGGGGAGACAGGGGCGATCACAGATACGCAGTATTTT. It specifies CASSGGETGAITDTQYF.

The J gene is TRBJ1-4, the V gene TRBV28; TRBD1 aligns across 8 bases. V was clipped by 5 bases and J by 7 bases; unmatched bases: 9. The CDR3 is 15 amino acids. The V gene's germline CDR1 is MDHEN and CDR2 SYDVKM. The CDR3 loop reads CASSIITGGGEKLFF. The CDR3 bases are TGTGCCAGCAGTATCATTACAGGGGGAGGTGAAAAACTGTTTTTT.

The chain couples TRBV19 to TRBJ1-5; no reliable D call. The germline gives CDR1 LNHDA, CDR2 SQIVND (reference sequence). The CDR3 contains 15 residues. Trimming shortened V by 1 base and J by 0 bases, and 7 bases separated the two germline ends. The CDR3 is CASSIAMISNQPQHF. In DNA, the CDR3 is TGTGCCAGTAGTATAGCAATGATTAGCAATCAGCCCCAGCATTTT. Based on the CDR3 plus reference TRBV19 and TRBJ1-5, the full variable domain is DGGITQSPKYLFRKEGQNVTLSCEQNLNHDAMYWYRQDPGQGLRLIYYSQIVNDFQKGDIAEGYSVSREKKESFPLTVTSAQKNPTAFYLCASSIAMISNQPQHFGDGTRLSIL.

CDR3 bases: TGTGCCAGCTCGCTCACATTTGACAGTAATGAAAAACTGTTTTTT. Its protein is CASSLTFDSNEKLFF. This rearrangement joins TRBV18 to TRBJ1-4; D possibly corresponds to TRBD1 (5 bases). The germline gives CDR1 KGHSH, CDR2 LQKENI. The CDR3 contains 15 residues. The V gene lost 6 bases and the J gene lost 4 bases, with 15 bases spanning the gap.

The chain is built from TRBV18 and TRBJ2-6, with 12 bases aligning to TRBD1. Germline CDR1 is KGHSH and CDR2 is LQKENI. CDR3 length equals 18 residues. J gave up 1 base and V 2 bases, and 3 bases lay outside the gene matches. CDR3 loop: CASSPLGQGASGANVLTF. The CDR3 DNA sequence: TGTGCCAGCTCACCATTGGGACAGGGGGCATCTGGGGCCAACGTCCTGACTTTC. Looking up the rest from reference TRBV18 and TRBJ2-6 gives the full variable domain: NAGVMQNPRHLVRRRGQEARLRCSPMKGHSHVYWYRQLPEEGLKFMVYLQKENIIDESGMPKERFSAEFPKEGPSILRIQQVVRGDSAAYFCASSPLGQGASGANVLTFGAGSRLTVL.

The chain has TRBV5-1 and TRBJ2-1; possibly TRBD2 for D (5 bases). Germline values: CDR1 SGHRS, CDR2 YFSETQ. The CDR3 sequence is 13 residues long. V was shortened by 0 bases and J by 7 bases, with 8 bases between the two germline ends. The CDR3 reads CASSLATGNEQFF. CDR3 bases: TGCGCCAGCAGCTTGGCTACGGGGAATGAGCAGTTCTTC.

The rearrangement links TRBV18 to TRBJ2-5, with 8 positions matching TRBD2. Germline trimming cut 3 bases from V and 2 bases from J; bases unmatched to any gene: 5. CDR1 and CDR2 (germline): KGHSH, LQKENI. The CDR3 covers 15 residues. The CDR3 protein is CASSPWLAGQETQYF. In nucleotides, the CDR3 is TGTGCCAGCTCACCGTGGCTAGCGGGTCAAGAGACCCAGTACTTC.

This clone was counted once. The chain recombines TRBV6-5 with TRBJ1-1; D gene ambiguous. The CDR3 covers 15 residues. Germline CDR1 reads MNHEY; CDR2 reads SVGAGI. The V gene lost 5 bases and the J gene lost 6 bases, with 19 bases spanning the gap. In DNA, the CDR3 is TGTGCCAGCAGTCGTTCTCCCTTCACGGTCGCTGAAGCTTTCTTT. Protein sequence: CASSRSPFTVAEAFF.

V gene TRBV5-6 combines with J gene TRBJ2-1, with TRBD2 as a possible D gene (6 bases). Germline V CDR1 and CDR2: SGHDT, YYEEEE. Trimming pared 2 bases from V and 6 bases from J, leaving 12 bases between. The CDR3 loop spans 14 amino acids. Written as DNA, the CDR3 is TGTGCCAGCAGCTTCGAGACTAGGAGCAATGAGCAGTTCTTC. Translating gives CASSFETRSNEQFF.

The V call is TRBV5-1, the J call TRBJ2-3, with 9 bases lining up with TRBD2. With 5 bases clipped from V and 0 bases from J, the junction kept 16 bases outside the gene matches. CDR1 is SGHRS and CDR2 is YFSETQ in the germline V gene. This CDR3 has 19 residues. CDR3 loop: CASRLPSGAQLPSTDTQYF. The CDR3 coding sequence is TGCGCCAGCAGACTGCCTAGCGGGGCCCAACTACCAAGCACAGATACGCAGTATTTT.

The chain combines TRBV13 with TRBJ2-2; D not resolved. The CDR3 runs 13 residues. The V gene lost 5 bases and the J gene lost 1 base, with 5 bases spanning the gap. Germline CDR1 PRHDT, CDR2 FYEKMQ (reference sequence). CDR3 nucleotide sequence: TGTGCCAGCAGCCGACAGAACACCGGGGAGCTGTTTTTT. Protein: CASSRQNTGELFF. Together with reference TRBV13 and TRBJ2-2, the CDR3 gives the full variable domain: AAGVIQSPRHLIKEKRETATLKCYPIPRHDTVYWYQQGPGQDPQFLISFYEKMQSDKGSIPDRFSAQQFSDYHSELNMSSLELGDSALYFCASSRQNTGELFFGEGSRLTVL.